Presented here are 23 T cell receptor beta chains from one specimen sequenced in a study of blood T cell repertoires in COVID-19. Assay used: immunoSEQ multiplex PCR; TCRdb lists only in-frame clones, some missing. The profile shows roughly 110,000 clones, 85% of them singletons. Sequenced: peripheral blood. The source of these receptors is a human donor in a cohort sampled during active COVID-19.

The chain uses TRBV4-3 and TRBJ2-6; the D gene is possibly TRBD1 (6 bases). The CDR3 loop spans 16 amino acids. Germline loops: CDR1 LGHNA, CDR2 YSLEER. V was shortened by 0 bases and J by 3 bases, with 9 bases between the two germline ends. CDR3 coding DNA: TGCGCCAGCAGCCAAGAGGGGGCAGGTGGGGCCAACGTCCTGACTTTC. Amino acids: CASSQEGAGGANVLTF.

The rearrangement uses TRBV19 and TRBJ1-4; TRBD1 matches at 9 bases. Trimming cost V 4 bases and J 12 bases; bases outside gene matches: 9. CDR3 length equals 14 residues. The germline V gene has CDR1 LNHDA and CDR2 SQIVND (reference sequence). CDR3 amino acids: CASSRRTGEGELFF. In DNA form, the CDR3 reads TGTGCCAGTAGTAGACGGACAGGGGAAGGCGAACTGTTTTTT. Drawing the rest from reference TRBV19 and TRBJ1-4, the complete variable domain is DGGITQSPKYLFRKEGQNVTLSCEQNLNHDAMYWYRQDPGQGLRLIYYSQIVNDFQKGDIAEGYSVSREKKESFPLTVTSAQKNPTAFYLCASSRRTGEGELFFGSGTQLSVL.

This rearrangement joins TRBV5-6 to TRBJ2-1, with unresolved D. The CDR3 has 11 residues. CDR1 is SGHDT, CDR2 YYEEEE, per germline. V lost 2 bases and J lost 9, with 6 bases in between. CDR3 residues: CASSFFGEQFF. CDR3 in DNA: TGTGCCAGCAGCTTCTTCGGTGAGCAGTTCTTC.

The V gene is TRBV11-3, the J gene TRBJ1-1; D is perhaps TRBD1 (6 bases). V gave up 5 bases and J gave up 1 base, with 11 bases separating them. This CDR3 contains 14 residues. CDR1 SGHNT and CDR2 YENEEA come from the germline V gene. The CDR3 loop is CASSPGTTNTEAFF. CDR3 coding DNA: TGTGCCAGCAGCCCCGGGACAACGAACACTGAAGCTTTCTTT.

This chain links TRBV7-2 with TRBJ2-5; 7 bases match TRBD2. Germline loops: CDR1 SGHTA, CDR2 FQGNSA. This CDR3 is built from 15 residues. The J segment lost 4 bases and the V segment lost 5 bases, leaving 10 bases of the junction unmatched. The CDR3: CASSILGLLPETQYF. CDR3 sequence (DNA): TGTGCCAGCAGCATCTTGGGACTATTGCCAGAGACCCAGTACTTC.

This chain uses TRBV4-1 with TRBJ2-1; 7 bases line up with TRBD2. Losses at the gene ends were 3 bases for V and 9 bases for J; bases not matched to a gene: 8. CDR3 length: 14 amino acids. The germline V gene has CDR1 MGHRA and CDR2 YSYEKL. In DNA, the CDR3 is TGCGCCAGCAGCCAGGGGGGAGGGTCAGGTGAGCAGTTCTTC. Its translation is CASSQGGGSGEQFF.

This sequence joins TRBV9 and TRBJ2-7; TRBD2 aligns across 10 bases. Germline-derived CDR1 and CDR2 are SGDLS and YYNGEE. This CDR3 region has 14 residues. J was trimmed by 3 bases and V by 4 bases; bases with no gene match: 4. In DNA form, the CDR3 reads TGTGCCAGCAGCCCCCGGACTAGCGGCTACGAGCAGTACTTC. Its protein is CASSPRTSGYEQYF.

The chain combines TRBV29-1 with TRBJ1-1; TRBD1 matches at 7 bases. This CDR3 is 13 amino acids long. Germline V gene sequence: CDR1 SQVTM, CDR2 ANQGSEA. The V segment lost 1 base and the J segment 4 bases; nucleotides outside the gene matches: 3. CDR3 amino acids: CSVEGQGGTEAFF. CDR3 nucleotides: TGCAGCGTTGAAGGGCAGGGGGGCACTGAAGCTTTCTTT.

The V call is TRBV30, the J call TRBJ2-5; no reliable D call. The germline CDR1 and CDR2 sequences are GTSNPN and SVGIG (reference sequence). The V gene lost 2 bases and the J gene lost 0 bases, with 22 bases spanning the gap. CDR3 size: 18 residues. The CDR3 DNA is TGTGCCTGGAGTCAGACCGACTCCCGGAGAATTTACCAAGAGACCCAGTACTTC. Residues: CAWSQTDSRRIYQETQYF.

This clone has a single count. The chain recombines TRBV19 with TRBJ2-7; TRBD2 agrees at 10 bases. CDR3 length: 15 residues. CDR1 is LNHDA, CDR2 SQIVND, per germline (reference sequence). The ends lost 5 bases at V and 2 bases at J; junction bases unmatched: 6. The CDR3 DNA follows: TGTGCCAGTAGTCCCAGCGGGGGGGGACCCTACGAGCAGTACTTC. It codes for CASSPSGGGPYEQYF.

V usage is TRBV5-1 and J usage is TRBJ2-3, with D perhaps matching TRBD1 (5 bases). Trimming removed 0 bases at V and 3 bases at J, with 8 bases between. Germline lookup yields CDR1 SGHRS and CDR2 YFSETQ. This CDR3 is built from 14 residues. DNA of the CDR3: TGCGCCAGCAGCTTGGCTCCAGGGACAGATACGCAGTATTTT. Amino acid sequence: CASSLAPGTDTQYF.

The chain employs TRBV6-5 and TRBJ1-6, with 7 bases that match TRBD1. Germline V gene sequence: CDR1 MNHEY, CDR2 SVGAGI. J gave up 8 bases and V 5 bases, and 9 bases lay outside the gene matches. The CDR3 has 15 amino acids. CDR3 in amino acids: CASSPGTVNDSPLHF. The CDR3 bases are TGTGCCAGCAGTCCCGGGACAGTTAACGATTCACCCCTCCACTTT.

The chain couples TRBV5-1 to TRBJ1-2; D gene ambiguous. Trimming pared 5 bases from V and 0 bases from J, leaving 11 bases between. Germline loops: CDR1 SGHRS, CDR2 YFSETQ. The CDR3 length is 14 residues. The CDR3 bases are TGCGCCAGCAGGCCCCCAGCGACTAACTATGGCTACACCTTC. It is translated as CASRPPATNYGYTF. Filled out from reference TRBV5-1 and TRBJ1-2, the complete variable domain reads KAGVTQTPRYLIKTRGQQVTLSCSPISGHRSVSWYQQTPGQGLQFLFEYFSETQRNKGNFPGRFSGRQFSNSRSEMNVSTLELGDSALYLCASRPPATNYGYTFGSGTRLTVV.

The V and J genes are TRBV6-5 and TRBJ1-6, with TRBD1 matching over 7 bases. The CDR3 has 15 residues. V shed 7 bases and J 6 bases; nucleotides not matched to a gene: 9. CDR1 and CDR2 (germline): MNHEY, SVGAGI. The CDR3 loop is CASNPGGSLNSPLHF. In nucleotides, the CDR3 is TGTGCCAGCAACCCAGGGGGATCTCTTAATTCACCCCTCCACTTT.

The V gene is TRBV6-6, the J gene TRBJ1-2; the D is unclear. In germline, CDR1 is MNHNY, CDR2 SVGAGI (reference sequence). The CDR3 has 11 residues. Trimming removed 8 bases from V and 0 bases from J, with 4 bases in between. In DNA form, the CDR3 reads TGTGCCAGCCAGGCTAACTATGGCTACACCTTC. It codes for CASQANYGYTF.

V gene TRBV5-8 combines with J gene TRBJ1-6, with D uncertain. The germline CDR1 and CDR2 sequences are SGHTS and YDEGEE. V gave up 4 bases and J gave up 7 bases, with 15 bases separating them. The CDR3 consists of 15 residues. Here the CDR3 DNA reads TGTGCCAGCAGCCTCGTCCCCTCCGGGAATTCACCCCTCCACTTT. Translation gives CASSLVPSGNSPLHF.

The genes are TRBV6-6 and TRBJ1-1; no firm D call. The germline V gene has CDR1 MNHNY and CDR2 SVGAGI (reference sequence). V was cut by 7 bases and J by 4 bases, with 22 bases left in between. The CDR3 consists of 16 residues. CDR3 in DNA: TGTGCCAGCATAAATGACCCAGGCCGGTATGGCACTGAAGCTTTCTTT. Protein sequence: CASINDPGRYGTEAFF.

This clone has a single count. The chain is built from TRBV6-2 or TRBV6-3 and TRBJ1-5; D not resolved. Trimming removed 5 bases from V and 3 bases from J, with 17 bases in between. The CDR3 runs to 16 residues. Looked up from germline, CDR1 is MNHEY and CDR2 is SVGEGT. The CDR3 sequence: CASSPVMMGYNQPQHF. The CDR3 DNA reads as TGTGCCAGCAGTCCAGTGATGATGGGCTACAATCAGCCCCAGCATTTT.

The table lists this clone with a few counts. This chain connects TRBV2 to TRBJ2-2; 8 bases are a match to TRBD1. CDR1 and CDR2 from the germline V gene are SNHLY and FYNNEI. This CDR3 contains 14 residues. With V trimmed by 9 bases and J by 6 bases, 9 bases remained unmatched. CDR3 residues: CASNPGQGAGELFF. CDR3 nucleotides: TGTGCCAGTAACCCCGGACAGGGCGCCGGGGAGCTGTTTTTT.

The J gene is TRBJ2-6, the V gene TRBV4-3; D is unclear. CDR1 is LGHNA, CDR2 YSLEER, per germline. The V end was cut by 4 bases, the J end by 0 bases, with 7 bases between. This CDR3 region has 15 residues. CDR3 amino acids: CASSLRYSGANVLTF. CDR3 bases: TGCGCCAGCAGCCTTCGGTACTCTGGGGCCAACGTCCTGACTTTC.

The chain combines TRBV5-6 with TRBJ1-5; tentative D call: TRBD1 (6 bases). CDR3 length: 16 amino acids. Germline V gene sequence: CDR1 SGHDT, CDR2 YYEEEE. Between the trimmed V and J ends, which lost 2 bases and 3 bases, there was a span of 15 bases. The CDR3 sequence: CASSFYRGIDNQPQHF. Here the CDR3 DNA reads TGTGCCAGCAGCTTTTATAGGGGGATTGACAATCAGCCCCAGCATTTT.

V gene TRBV15 combines with J gene TRBJ1-3; 8 bases are shared with TRBD1. V shed 5 bases and J 2 bases; nucleotides not matched to a gene: 2. The CDR3 runs 14 residues. Germline V gene lookup returns CDR1 LNHNV and CDR2 YYDKDF (reference sequence). The CDR3 nucleotides read TGTGCCACCAGCGGGGACAGGACTGGAAACACCATATATTTT. Protein product: CATSGDRTGNTIYF.

V gene TRBV24-1 combines with J gene TRBJ2-3; D is undetermined. V shed 1 base and J shed 6 bases, with 4 bases lying between them. Germline values: CDR1 KGHDR, CDR2 SFDVKD. This CDR3 has 12 residues. The CDR3: CATSDFSDTQYF. The DNA for the CDR3 is TGTGCCACCAGTGATTTTTCGGATACGCAGTATTTT.